This TCR beta chain is from a study of CD8 T cells in ankylosing spondylitis listed by TCRdb under 2017. Describing the broader study: The study profiled T cell receptor beta repertoires in healthy donors and ankylosing spondylitis patients to find disease-linked TCR variants. The whole study cohort included over 85 healthy donors and roughly 24 ankylosing spondylitis patients. Peripheral blood samples were taken, and synovial fluid was additionally collected from ankylosing spondylitis patients. Results and caveats for the whole study, not just this receptor: A CD8+ phenotype was shown by the disease-linked clones, which were found at relatively low frequencies in peripheral blood. Some of the motif variants had been reported before in the synovial fluid and blood of reactive arthritis patients, a finding that suggests common disease-initiation mechanisms. A TCR beta motif of several highly homologous amino acid variants appeared characteristic of blood from ankylosing spondylitis patients. According to the report, matched synovial fluid samples from ankylosing spondylitis patients were significantly enriched for the disease-linked clones.

The listed sequencing device is Illumina HiSeq 2500. Quantitative 5'-RACE with molecular barcodes was the method used to prepare the TCR beta libraries. The paper's data handling went like this. Disease-linked TCR variants were identified with a new computational method built on a probabilistic model of VDJ rearrangement. TCRdb handled the public reads itself, with Q25 trimming in fastp and clone calling in MiXCR, and kept productive beta chains. Every entry covers one CDR3 protein and lists the most common genes and DNA from its rows. Here the V and J calls rest on TCRdb's processing, not on the authors' analysis. The sample data list 800,000 to 900,000 distinct CDR3 sequences, and over 9.5% of these were observed just once. Under 0.6% of the sample belongs to the ten largest clones. For this chain, trimming is 4 bases at the V end and 3 bases at the J end, and the number of junction bases without a gene match is 8. The cysteine opens and the phenylalanine closes a CDR3 of 15 amino acids. The DNA shown is the 45-base CDR3, in frame from base 1. CDR1 and CDR2, per the germline V gene, are SGHTA and FQGNSA.

This clonotype was seen only a few times. Its binding antigen is unknown. Base qualities are missing; no much larger clone stands one base away. The receptor was derived from a male donor with ankylosing spondylitis. Sequenced sample: blood, either unsorted or a sorted T cell fraction (not recorded which). The rearrangement combines TRBV7-2 with TRBJ2-7; the central 8 bases match TRBD1. The CDR3 protein sequence reads: CASSSSGGPLYEQYF. The DNA is TGTGCCAGCAGCTCCTCAGGGGGCCCCCTCTACGAGCAGTACTTC. With the portions outside the CDR3 filled from the reference TRBV7-2 and TRBJ2-7 genes, the complete variable region becomes GAGVSQSPSNKVTEKGKDVELRCDPISGHTALYWYRQSLGQGLEFLIYFQGNSAPDKSGLPSDRFSAERTGGSVSTLTIQRTQQEDSAVYLCASSSSGGPLYEQYFGPGTRLTVT.